This TCR beta chain was recovered during a study of vaccination effects on CD4 cells after COVID-19. Study-level information: Participants received two doses of either the BNT162b2 or mRNA-1273 vaccine.

This CDR3 is 14 amino acids long. V was pared by 5 bases and J by 3 bases, with 14 bases between. Germline V gene data show CDR1 as PRHDT and CDR2 as FYEKMQ (reference sequence). Profiled with immunoSEQ multiplex PCR; TCRdb holds only in-frame clones, not every one. The sample shows roughly 45,000 clones, 65% to 70% of them seen only once. Under the ViraFEST assay, PBMC were stimulated with viral peptide pools so that antigen-specific CD4+ T cells expanded. Sequencing was performed afterwards. Researchers isolated CD4+ T cells once roughly nine days of culture had elapsed. This individual tested PCR-positive for SARS-CoV-2 infection between March and December 2020. With regard to this clone: Its antigen is unknown.

The chain employs TRBV13 and TRBJ2-7; TRBD2 is a possible D gene (7 bases). This specimen was CD4+ T cells from PBMCs cultured with a peptide pool, taken before COVID-19 vaccination. The receptor comes from a human donor who had a prior SARS-CoV-2 infection. The CDR3 spells CASSDRGARYEQYF. The CDR3 DNA follows: TGTGCCAGCAGCGATCGGGGGGCCCGCTACGAGCAGTACTTC.